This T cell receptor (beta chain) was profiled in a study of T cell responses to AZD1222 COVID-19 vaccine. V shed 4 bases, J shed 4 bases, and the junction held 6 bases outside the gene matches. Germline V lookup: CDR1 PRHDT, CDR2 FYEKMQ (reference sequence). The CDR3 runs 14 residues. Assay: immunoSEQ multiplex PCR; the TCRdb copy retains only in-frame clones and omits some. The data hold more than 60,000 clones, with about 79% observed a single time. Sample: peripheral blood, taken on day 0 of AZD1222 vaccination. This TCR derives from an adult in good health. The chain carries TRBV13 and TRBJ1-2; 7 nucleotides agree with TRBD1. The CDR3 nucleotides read TGTGCCAGCAGCTCAAACAGGGGTAGCTATGGCTACACCTTC. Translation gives CASSSNRGSYGYTF.